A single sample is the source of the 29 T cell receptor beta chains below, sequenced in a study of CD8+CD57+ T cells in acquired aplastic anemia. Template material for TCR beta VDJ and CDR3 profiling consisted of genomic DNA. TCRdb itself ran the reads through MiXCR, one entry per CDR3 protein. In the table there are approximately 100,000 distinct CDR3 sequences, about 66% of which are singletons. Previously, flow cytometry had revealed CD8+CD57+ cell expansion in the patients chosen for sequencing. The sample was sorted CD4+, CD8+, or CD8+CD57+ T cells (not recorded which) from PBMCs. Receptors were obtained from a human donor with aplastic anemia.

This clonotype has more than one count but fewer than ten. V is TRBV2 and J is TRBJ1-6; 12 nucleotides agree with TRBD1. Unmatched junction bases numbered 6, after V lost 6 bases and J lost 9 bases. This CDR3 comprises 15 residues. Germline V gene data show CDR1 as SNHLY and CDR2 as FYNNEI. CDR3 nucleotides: TGTGCCAGCAGCGGGGGACAGGGGGCACGTTCACCCCTCCACTTT. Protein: CASSGGQGARSPLHF.

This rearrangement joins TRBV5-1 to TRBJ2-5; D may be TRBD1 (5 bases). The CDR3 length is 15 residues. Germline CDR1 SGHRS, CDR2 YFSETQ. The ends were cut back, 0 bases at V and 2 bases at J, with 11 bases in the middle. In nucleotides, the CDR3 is TGCGCCAGCAGCTTGGGACAGCCTCGGCAAGAGACCCAGTACTTC. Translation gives CASSLGQPRQETQYF.

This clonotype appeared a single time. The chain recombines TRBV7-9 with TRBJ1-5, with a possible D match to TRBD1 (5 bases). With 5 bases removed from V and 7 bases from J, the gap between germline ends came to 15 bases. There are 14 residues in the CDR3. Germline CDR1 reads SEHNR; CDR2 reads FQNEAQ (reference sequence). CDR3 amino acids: CASSPKRGGQPQHF. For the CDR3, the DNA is TGTGCCAGCAGCCCCAAACGTGGGGGGCAGCCCCAGCATTTT.

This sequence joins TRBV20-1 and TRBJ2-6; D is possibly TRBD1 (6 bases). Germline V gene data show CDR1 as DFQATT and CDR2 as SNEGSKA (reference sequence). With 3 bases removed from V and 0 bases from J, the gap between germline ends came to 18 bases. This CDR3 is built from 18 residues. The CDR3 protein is CSASSSGGSSSGANVLTF. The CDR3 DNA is TGCAGTGCTAGCTCCAGTGGGGGCTCAAGCTCTGGGGCCAACGTCCTGACTTTC.

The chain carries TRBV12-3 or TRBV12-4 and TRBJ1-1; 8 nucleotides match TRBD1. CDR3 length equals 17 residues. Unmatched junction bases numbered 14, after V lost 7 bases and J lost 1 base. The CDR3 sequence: CASTSLGTGTWNTEAFF. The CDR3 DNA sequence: TGTGCCAGCACCTCTCTAGGGACAGGAACGTGGAACACTGAAGCTTTCTTT.

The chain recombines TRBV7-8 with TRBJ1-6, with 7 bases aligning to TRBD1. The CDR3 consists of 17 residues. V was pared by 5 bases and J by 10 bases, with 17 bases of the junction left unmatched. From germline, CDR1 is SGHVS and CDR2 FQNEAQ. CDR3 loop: CASSPSEFWDSKSPLHF. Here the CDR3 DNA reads TGTGCCAGCAGCCCATCCGAGTTTTGGGACAGCAAGTCACCCCTCCACTTT. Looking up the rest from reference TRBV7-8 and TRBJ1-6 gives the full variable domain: GAGVSQSPRYKVAKRGQDVALRCDPISGHVSLFWYQQALGQGPEFLTYFQNEAQLDKSGLPSDRFFAERPEGSVSTLKIQRTQQEDSAVYLCASSPSEFWDSKSPLHFGNGTRLTVT.

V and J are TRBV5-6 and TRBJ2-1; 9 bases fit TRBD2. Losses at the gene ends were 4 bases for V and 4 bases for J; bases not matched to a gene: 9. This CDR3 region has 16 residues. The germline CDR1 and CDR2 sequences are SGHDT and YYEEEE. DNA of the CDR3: TGTGCCAGCAGCCCCAACCAGCGGGAGGATTACAATGAGCAGTTCTTC. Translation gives CASSPNQREDYNEQFF.

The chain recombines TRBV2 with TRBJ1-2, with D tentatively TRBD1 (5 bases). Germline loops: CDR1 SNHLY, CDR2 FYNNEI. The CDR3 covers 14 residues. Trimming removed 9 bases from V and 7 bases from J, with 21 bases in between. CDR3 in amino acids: CASTNRAGALGYTF. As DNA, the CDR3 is TGTGCCAGTACAAACAGAGCCGGGGCACTTGGCTACACCTTC.

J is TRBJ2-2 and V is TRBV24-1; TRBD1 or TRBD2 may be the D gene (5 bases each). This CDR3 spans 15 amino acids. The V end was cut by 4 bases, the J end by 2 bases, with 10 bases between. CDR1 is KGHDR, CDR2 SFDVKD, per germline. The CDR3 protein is CATSDAGANTGELFF. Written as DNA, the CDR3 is TGTGCCACCAGTGACGCCGGGGCAAACACCGGGGAGCTGTTTTTT.

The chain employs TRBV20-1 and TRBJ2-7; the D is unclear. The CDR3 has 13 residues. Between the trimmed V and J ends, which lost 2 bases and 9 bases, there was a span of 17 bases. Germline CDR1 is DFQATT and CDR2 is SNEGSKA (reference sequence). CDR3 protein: CSARNPDKWWQYF. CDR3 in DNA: TGCAGTGCTAGAAACCCAGACAAGTGGTGGCAGTACTTC.

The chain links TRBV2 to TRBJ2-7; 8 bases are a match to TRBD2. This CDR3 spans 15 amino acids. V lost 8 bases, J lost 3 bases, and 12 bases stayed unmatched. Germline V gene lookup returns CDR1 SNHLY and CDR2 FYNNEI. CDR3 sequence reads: CASGAGAGALYEQYF. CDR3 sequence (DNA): TGTGCCAGCGGGGCCGGAGCGGGAGCTCTCTACGAGCAGTACTTC.

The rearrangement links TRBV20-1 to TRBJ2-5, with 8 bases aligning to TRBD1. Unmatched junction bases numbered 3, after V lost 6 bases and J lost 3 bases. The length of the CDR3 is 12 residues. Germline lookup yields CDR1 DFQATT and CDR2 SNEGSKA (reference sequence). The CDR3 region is CSAPGQEETQYF. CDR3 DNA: TGCAGTGCCCCGGGACAGGAAGAGACCCAGTACTTC.

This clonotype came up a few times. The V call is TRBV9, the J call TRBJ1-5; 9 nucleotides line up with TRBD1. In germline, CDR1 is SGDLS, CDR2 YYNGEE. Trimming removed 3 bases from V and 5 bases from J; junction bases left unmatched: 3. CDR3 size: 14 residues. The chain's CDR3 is CASSDRDRDQPQHF. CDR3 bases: TGTGCCAGCAGCGACCGGGACAGGGATCAGCCCCAGCATTTT.

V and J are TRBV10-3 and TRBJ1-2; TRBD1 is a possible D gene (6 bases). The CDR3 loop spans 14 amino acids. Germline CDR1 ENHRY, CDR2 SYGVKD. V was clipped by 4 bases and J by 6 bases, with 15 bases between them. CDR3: CAISGAAGEDGYTF. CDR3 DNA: TGTGCCATCAGTGGAGCGGCAGGGGAGGATGGCTACACCTTC.

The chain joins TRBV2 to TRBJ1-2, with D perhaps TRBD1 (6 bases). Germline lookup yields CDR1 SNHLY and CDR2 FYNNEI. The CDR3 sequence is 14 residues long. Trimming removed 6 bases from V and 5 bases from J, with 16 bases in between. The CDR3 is CASSKRRGLYGYTF. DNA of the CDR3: TGTGCCAGCAGCAAACGCAGGGGCCTATATGGCTACACCTTC.

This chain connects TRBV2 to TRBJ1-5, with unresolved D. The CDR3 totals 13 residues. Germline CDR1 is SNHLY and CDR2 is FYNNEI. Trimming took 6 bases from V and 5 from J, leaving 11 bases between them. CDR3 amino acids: CASSATIDQPQHF. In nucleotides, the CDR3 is TGTGCCAGCAGCGCGACCATCGATCAGCCCCAGCATTTT.

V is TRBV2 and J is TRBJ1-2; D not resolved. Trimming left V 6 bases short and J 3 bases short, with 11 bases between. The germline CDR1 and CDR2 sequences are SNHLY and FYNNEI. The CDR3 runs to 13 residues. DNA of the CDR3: TGTGCCAGCAGGGGAGACGGACACTATGGCTACACCTTC. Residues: CASRGDGHYGYTF.

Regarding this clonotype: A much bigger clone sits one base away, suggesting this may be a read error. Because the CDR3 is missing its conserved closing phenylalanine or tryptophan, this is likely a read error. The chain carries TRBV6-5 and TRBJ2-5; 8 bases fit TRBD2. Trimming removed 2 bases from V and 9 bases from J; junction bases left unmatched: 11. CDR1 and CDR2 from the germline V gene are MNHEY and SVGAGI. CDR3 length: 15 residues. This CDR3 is CASSYTRTPGGAQYL. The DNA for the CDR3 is TGTGCCAGCAGTTACACGAGGACCCCGGGGGGGGCCCAGTACCTC.

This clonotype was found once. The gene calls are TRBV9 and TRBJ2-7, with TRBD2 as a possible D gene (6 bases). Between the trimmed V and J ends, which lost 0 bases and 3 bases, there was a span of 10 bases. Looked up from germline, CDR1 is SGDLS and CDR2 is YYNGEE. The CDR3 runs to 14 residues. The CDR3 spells CASSVGSSGYEQYF. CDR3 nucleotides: TGTGCCAGCAGCGTAGGTAGTAGCGGCTACGAGCAGTACTTC.

CDR3 region: CASSYRGQEWGNTIYF. The CDR3 DNA follows: TGTGCCAGCAGTTACAGAGGACAGGAATGGGGAAACACCATATATTTT. V is TRBV2 and J is TRBJ1-3, with 7 bases identical to TRBD1. V lost 5 bases to trimming and J lost 4 bases; unmatched junction nucleotides: 11. CDR1 SNHLY and CDR2 FYNNEI come from the germline V gene. The CDR3 consists of 16 residues.

For the CDR3, the DNA is TGCAGCGGGAGACTAGCGGGGACCACAGATACGCAGTATTTT. Protein sequence: CSGRLAGTTDTQYF. V gene TRBV20-1 combines with J gene TRBJ2-3; 11 bases match TRBD2. This CDR3 spans 14 amino acids. Germline loops: CDR1 DFQATT, CDR2 SNEGSKA (reference sequence).

CDR3 nucleotides: TGCGCCAGCAGCTTGTGGCCAATGATGTTCGACAGGGGGAATAGGGGGACTGAAGCTTTCTTT. Its protein is CASSLWPMMFDRGNRGTEAFF. The chain recombines TRBV5-1 with TRBJ1-1, with 9 bases aligning to TRBD1. Germline CDR1 SGHRS, CDR2 YFSETQ. This CDR3 is 21 amino acids long. With 1 base clipped from V and 5 bases from J, the junction kept 24 bases outside the gene matches.

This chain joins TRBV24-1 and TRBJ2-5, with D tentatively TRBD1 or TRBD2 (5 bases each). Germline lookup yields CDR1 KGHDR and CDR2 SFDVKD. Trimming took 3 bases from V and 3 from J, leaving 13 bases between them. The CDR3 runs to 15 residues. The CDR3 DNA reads TGTGCCACCAGTGATAGGGGATACGGGGAAGAGACCCAGTACTTC. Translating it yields CATSDRGYGEETQYF.

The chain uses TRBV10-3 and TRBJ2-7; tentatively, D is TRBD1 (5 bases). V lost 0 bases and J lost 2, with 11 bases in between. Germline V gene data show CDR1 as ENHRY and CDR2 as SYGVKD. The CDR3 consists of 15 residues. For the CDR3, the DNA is TGTGCCATCAGTGAGTCGCCAGGGTCCCCCTACGAGCAGTACTTC. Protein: CAISESPGSPYEQYF.

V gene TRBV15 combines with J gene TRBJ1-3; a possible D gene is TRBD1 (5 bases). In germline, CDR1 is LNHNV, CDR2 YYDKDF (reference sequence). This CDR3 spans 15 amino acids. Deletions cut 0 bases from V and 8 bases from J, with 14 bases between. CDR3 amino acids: CATSRETLLGHTIYF. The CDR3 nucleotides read TGTGCCACCAGCAGAGAGACCTTATTGGGGCACACCATATATTTT.

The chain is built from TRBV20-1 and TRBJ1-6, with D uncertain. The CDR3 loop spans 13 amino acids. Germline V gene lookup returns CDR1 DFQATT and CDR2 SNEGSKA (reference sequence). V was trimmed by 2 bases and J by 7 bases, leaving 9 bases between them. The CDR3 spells CSARTGPNSPLHF. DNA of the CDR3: TGCAGTGCTAGAACGGGCCCCAATTCACCCCTCCACTTT.

In nucleotides, the CDR3 is TGTGCTAGTGGACTGTGGACAGGCTTGCTTAGGCCCCAGCATTTT. It yields the protein CASGLWTGLLRPQHF. The chain is built from TRBV12-5 and TRBJ1-5, with 7 bases fitting TRBD1. The CDR3 covers 15 residues. CDR1 and CDR2 (germline): LGHNT, FRNRAP. Trimming cost V 6 bases and J 9 bases; bases outside gene matches: 14.

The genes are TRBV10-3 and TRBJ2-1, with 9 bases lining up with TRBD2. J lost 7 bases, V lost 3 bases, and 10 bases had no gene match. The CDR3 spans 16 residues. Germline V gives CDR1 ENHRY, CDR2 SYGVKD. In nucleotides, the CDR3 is TGTGCCATCAGTGAAGCTGTTAGCGGGAGTTCTAATGAGCAGTTCTTC. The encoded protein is CAISEAVSGSSNEQFF.

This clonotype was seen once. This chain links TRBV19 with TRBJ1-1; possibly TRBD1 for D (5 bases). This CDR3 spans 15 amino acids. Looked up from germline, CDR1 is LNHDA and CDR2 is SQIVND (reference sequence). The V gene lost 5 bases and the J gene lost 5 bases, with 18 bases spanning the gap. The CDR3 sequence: CASSGGWASQTEAFF. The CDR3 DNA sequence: TGTGCCAGTAGTGGGGGTTGGGCTTCCCAGACTGAAGCTTTCTTT. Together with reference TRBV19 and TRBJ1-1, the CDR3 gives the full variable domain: DGGITQSPKYLFRKEGQNVTLSCEQNLNHDAMYWYRQDPGQGLRLIYYSQIVNDFQKGDIAEGYSVSREKKESFPLTVTSAQKNPTAFYLCASSGGWASQTEAFFGQGTRLTVV.